A selection of T cell receptor beta chains follows, all from one sample in a study of identical twins' blood T cells. TCRdb used MiXCR to reprocess the 5' RACE reads, holding one entry per CDR3 protein. The table lists 300,000 to 450,000 distinct CDR3 sequences, about 28% of them singletons, with roughly 5.5% in the top ten. The sample taken for sequencing was PBMCs. Every receptor here comes from a woman between 18 and 50 years old in good health. Each CDR3 is given with its conserved first and last residue. A D gene is named only where the DNA matches it firmly. Size is omitted from some rows. Given values are once, few, many or a class for expanded clones.

D gene	V gene	clone size	J gene	CDR3 DNA	CDR3 protein
TRBD1	TRBV27	many	TRBJ1-1	TGTGCCAGCAGTTTAAGGGGGGACAGGTATTTATCAGAAGCTTTCTTT	CASSLRGDRYLSEAFF
-	TRBV5-1	-	TRBJ2-1	TGCGCCAGCAGCCCAACGACAGGAACGGGTGAGCAGTTCTTC	CASSPTTGTGEQFF
-	TRBV10-3	few	TRBJ1-5	TGTGCCATCGCTCCCGGGGGACAACGAGATCAGCCCCAGCATTTT	CAIAPGGQRDQPQHF
TRBD1	TRBV13	-	TRBJ2-3	TGTGCCAGCAGCCTTGGGACAGGGGGTAGGGATACGCAGTATTTT	CASSLGTGGRDTQYF
-	TRBV15	-	TRBJ1-5	TGTGCCACCAGCAGAGAAGGGTCCTATCGGCCCCAGCATTTT	CATSREGSYRPQHF
TRBD1	TRBV12-3/TRBV12-4	-	TRBJ2-2	TGTGCCAGCAGTCTACAGGGGAACACCGGGGAGCAGTTTTTT	CASSLQGNTGEQFF
-	TRBV5-6	-	TRBJ2-1	TGTGCCAGCAGCTTGCTGGGGGACACATTGTACAATGAGCAGTTCTTC	CASSLLGDTLYNEQFF
-	TRBV9	few	TRBJ2-3	TGTGCCAGCAGCCTACGACAAGACGACAGGTGGATGCAGTATTTT	CASSLRQDDRWMQYF
-	TRBV11-1	few	TRBJ1-4	TGTGCCAGCACCAGGGAGGTTGGCGAAAAACTGTTTTTT	CASTREVGEKLFF
-	TRBV19	-	TRBJ1-1	TGTGCCAGTAGTATCGGCCCGCGAGGAGCTTTCTTT	CASSIGPRGAFF
-	TRBV6-5	-	TRBJ1-1	TGTGCCACCAGTTCGCGAGCTGAAGCTTTCTTT	CATSSRAEAFF
TRBD2	TRBV27	-	TRBJ2-1	TGTGCCAGCAGACTAGCGGGAGTCAACAATGAGCAGTTCTTC	CASRLAGVNNEQFF
-	TRBV13	-	TRBJ2-1	TGTGCCAGCAGCTTCTCCGGGATAAACAATGAGCAGTTCTTC	CASSFSGINNEQFF
-	TRBV11-2	few	TRBJ1-3	TGTGCCAGCAGCCAGGCGGGCGTGGCTGGAAACACCATATATTTT	CASSQAGVAGNTIYF
-	TRBV11-2	few	TRBJ2-3	TGTGCCAGCAGCTTAAGAGGTCGGGGCACAGATACGCAGTATTTT	CASSLRGRGTDTQYF
-	TRBV7-9	few	TRBJ2-3	TGTGCCAGCGGGTTTTGGACGATCCCCGGAGACGGCACAGATACGCAGTATTTT	CASGFWTIPGDGTDTQYF
TRBD2	TRBV5-1	few	TRBJ2-7	TGCGCCAGCAGCTTCAGACTAGCGGGGGCCGAGCAGTACTTC	CASSFRLAGAEQYF
TRBD2	TRBV6-5	-	TRBJ2-7	TGTGCCAGCAGTTACTCCGGGGGGGATTACGAGCAGTACTTC	CASSYSGGDYEQYF
-	TRBV20-1	many	TRBJ2-7	TGCAGTGCTAGTGGAGGCTACGAGCAGTACTTC	CSASGGYEQYF
TRBD1	TRBV5-6	few	TRBJ1-2	TGTGCCAGCAGCTTTGGACAGGGAGGCGGCTACACCTTC	CASSFGQGGGYTF
-	TRBV29-1	many	TRBJ1-2	TGCAGCGTCCATGCGGGCCAGGGGTCCCATGGCTACACCTTC	CSVHAGQGSHGYTF
-	TRBV20-1	few	TRBJ1-5	TGCAGTGCTAGAGATCCGAGGGAGGATCAGCCCCAGCATTTT	CSARDPREDQPQHF
-	TRBV5-1	-	TRBJ1-4	TGCGCCAGCAGCTTGTTAGGGAGGGATGAAAAACTGTTTTTT	CASSLLGRDEKLFF
-	TRBV20-1	few	TRBJ2-3	TGCAGTGGTCTGTGGGCGGATACGCAGTATTTT	CSGLWADTQYF
TRBD1	TRBV7-9	-	TRBJ1-1	TGTGCCAGCAGCCCTCCAGGGGGCCTTAACACTGAAGCTTTCTTT	CASSPPGGLNTEAFF
-	TRBV3-1	once	TRBJ1-3	TGTGCCAGCAGCCCCGGGACAAATGGGCACACCATATATTTT	CASSPGTNGHTIYF
-	TRBV6-2/TRBV6-3	-	TRBJ2-5	TGTGCCAGCAGACAGGGTCGGCAAGAGACCCAGTACTTC	CASRQGRQETQYF
-	TRBV7-9	-	TRBJ1-1	TGTGCCAGCACCTCGTTTAGGGGGGGGACTGAAGCTTTCTTT	CASTSFRGGTEAFF
-	TRBV7-7	-	TRBJ1-1	TGTGCTAGCAGCTTGCTGGTAGGGACTGAAGCTTTCTTT	CASSLLVGTEAFF
-	TRBV7-9	-	TRBJ1-1	TGTGCCAGCAGCTTAGCGATAAAGGGGACTGAAGCTTTCTTT	CASSLAIKGTEAFF
-	TRBV9	few	TRBJ2-4	TGTGCCAGCAGCGGAGATGTGGAGGCCAAAAACATTCAGTACTTC	CASSGDVEAKNIQYF
-	TRBV12-3/TRBV12-4	-	TRBJ2-2	TGTGCCAGCAGGATGAGGGACCGACCGAACACCGGGGAGCTGTTTTTT	CASRMRDRPNTGELFF
TRBD1	TRBV10-3	-	TRBJ1-1	TGTGCCATCAGTGATCGGGACAGGCCGAACACTGAAGCTTTCTTT	CAISDRDRPNTEAFF
TRBD2	TRBV10-3	many	TRBJ2-1	TGTGCCATCAGTGAGACTAGCGAATCCTACAATGAGCAGTTCTTC	CAISETSESYNEQFF
-	TRBV7-9	-	TRBJ1-2	TGTGCCAGCAGCTTAGCGGCACCGAACTATGGCTACACCTTC	CASSLAAPNYGYTF
-	TRBV4-2	-	TRBJ2-7	TGTTCCAGCAGCCAAGTGGCAGGGGCCTACGAGCAGTACTTC	CSSSQVAGAYEQYF
-	TRBV4-3	few	TRBJ2-2	TGCGCCAGCAGCCAAAGGTCTTCCCCGAACACCGGGGAGCTGTTTTTT	CASSQRSSPNTGELFF